The clone carrying this TCR beta chain was picked up a small number of times. The data were taken from a study of response to subunit inactivated influenza vaccine. TCRdb re-analysed the RT-PCR reads in MiXCR, keeping a single row per CDR3 protein. This table has 500,000 to 700,000 distinct CDR3 sequences, less than 25% appearing once. V lost 0 bases to trimming and J lost 7 bases, with 14 bases between them. CDR3 size: 15 residues. Germline CDR1 and CDR2: SGDLS and YYNGEE. The data were also submitted as part of a second study, on T cells expressing NK-cell markers. That work states: 5'RACE template switching with UMIs generated TCR beta cDNA.

The source is a man between 45 and 60 years old who received an inactivated influenza vaccine. The J gene is TRBJ2-4, the V gene TRBV9; D possibly corresponds to TRBD2 (7 bases). The sequenced sample was CD4+ T cells sorted from PBMCs, obtained roughly 12 days after vaccination. The CDR3 region has the DNA TGTGCCAGCAGCGTAGATACGGGGGGCCGGAACATTCAGTACTTC. It translates to CASSVDTGGRNIQYF.